A single sample gave rise to the 26 T cell receptor beta chains below, sequenced in a study of T cells after yellow fever vaccination. TCRdb reprocessed the 5' RACE reads via MiXCR and lists one record per CDR3 protein. The sample lists under 700,000 distinct CDR3 sequences, approximately 16% occurring once. The sequencing used PBMCs, collected roughly 5 days after the first yellow fever vaccination. These receptors were obtained from a man between 18 and 35 years old who received the YFV17D yellow fever vaccine.

Only a few counts were recorded for this clonotype. The V gene is TRBV7-2, the J gene TRBJ2-3; D may match TRBD1 or TRBD2 (7 bases each). The V gene lost 3 bases and the J gene lost 3 bases, with 19 bases spanning the gap. Germline V gene lookup returns CDR1 SGHTA and CDR2 FQGNSA. CDR3 length: 17 residues. Here the CDR3 reads CASSFQGGGEWTDTQYF. The CDR3 region has the DNA TGTGCCAGCAGCTTCCAGGGGGGAGGGGAATGGACAGATACGCAGTATTTT. The entire variable domain, with the rest obtained from reference TRBV7-2 and TRBJ2-3, is as follows: GAGVSQSPSNKVTEKGKDVELRCDPISGHTALYWYRQSLGQGLEFLIYFQGNSAPDKSGLPSDRFSAERTGGSVSTLTIQRTQQEDSAVYLCASSFQGGGEWTDTQYFGPGTRLTVL.

This clonotype has ten or more counts. J is TRBJ2-1 and V is TRBV12-3 or TRBV12-4; TRBD1 aligns across 8 bases. The trim removed 5 bases at V and 6 bases at J, leaving 6 bases unmatched. CDR3 length: 14 amino acids. CDR3 coding DNA: TGTGCCAGCAGTGACGGGACAGGTCCCAATGAGCAGTTCTTC. Protein product: CASSDGTGPNEQFF.

The chain combines TRBV20-1 with TRBJ2-1, with 9 bases lining up with TRBD2. The CDR3 runs to 14 residues. Germline V gene sequence: CDR1 DFQATT, CDR2 SNEGSKA (reference sequence). V dropped 5 bases and J dropped 6; count of bases not matched to a gene: 8. The CDR3 DNA reads TGCAGTGCTGGACTCGCGGGGGGGGGCAATGAGCAGTTCTTC. As protein: CSAGLAGGGNEQFF.

The chain has TRBV12-3 or TRBV12-4 and TRBJ2-3; TRBD2 is a possible D gene (7 bases). Trimming removed 6 bases from V and 6 bases from J, with 19 bases in between. The CDR3 covers 15 residues. Here the CDR3 reads CASSPRGAARDTQYF. For the CDR3, the DNA is TGTGCCAGCAGCCCCCGGGGGGCCGCCCGGGATACGCAGTATTTT.

This clonotype occurred a few times. The chain links TRBV7-2 to TRBJ2-3, with D unresolved. Germline-derived CDR1 and CDR2 are SGHTA and FQGNSA. The CDR3 totals 17 residues. V shed 5 bases and J shed 3 bases, with 21 bases lying between them. The CDR3, as DNA: TGTGCCAGCAGCCTGAACCAGGCAAAACCTCCTACAGATACGCAGTATTTT. Protein product: CASSLNQAKPPTDTQYF.

V gene TRBV14 combines with J gene TRBJ2-1; D not certain. This CDR3 is built from 13 residues. CDR1 and CDR2 from the germline V gene are SGHDN and FVKESK. Trimming took off 1 base at V and 4 bases at J, with 5 bases between the two ends. The CDR3 protein is CASSQVYYNEQFF. CDR3 in DNA: TGTGCCAGCAGCCAAGTGTATTACAATGAGCAGTTCTTC.

V is TRBV6-2 or TRBV6-3 and J is TRBJ1-5; D unresolved. The CDR3 is 16 residues long. Germline V gene lookup returns CDR1 MNHEY and CDR2 SVGEGT. V lost 6 bases and J lost 2, with 17 bases in between. The CDR3 protein is CASSYQGGDGNQPQHF. DNA for the CDR3: TGTGCCAGCAGCTATCAAGGCGGAGATGGCAATCAGCCCCAGCATTTT.

The gene calls are TRBV5-1 and TRBJ2-5, with a tentative D call TRBD1 (6 bases). This CDR3 spans 15 amino acids. V shed 2 bases and J shed 5 bases, with 16 bases lying between them. Germline CDR1 is SGHRS and CDR2 is YFSETQ. Written as DNA, the CDR3 is TGCGCCAGCAGCTTAGGACAGTATAGTAAGGAGACCCAGTACTTC. This translates into CASSLGQYSKETQYF.

This clonotype was counted ten times or more. The V and J genes are TRBV4-1 and TRBJ2-5; 14 bases are a match to TRBD2. Germline V gene lookup returns CDR1 MGHRA and CDR2 YSYEKL. Unmatched junction bases numbered 2, after V lost 3 bases and J lost 2 bases. The length of the CDR3 is 16 residues. The chain's CDR3 is CASSHGTSGGQETQYF. The CDR3 region has the DNA TGCGCCAGCAGCCATGGGACTAGCGGGGGACAAGAGACCCAGTACTTC.

The J gene is TRBJ1-2, the V gene TRBV7-9; no reliable D call. CDR1 and CDR2 (germline): SEHNR, FQNEAQ (reference sequence). The V gene lost 4 bases and the J gene lost 4 bases, with 16 bases spanning the gap. This CDR3 is built from 15 residues. For the CDR3, the DNA is TGTGCCAGCAGCTATGGGCCTAACCGGGCCTATGGCTACACCTTC. It encodes CASSYGPNRAYGYTF.

The V and J genes are TRBV10-3 and TRBJ1-5; TRBD1 agrees at 7 bases. The CDR3 is made up of 14 amino acids. The V segment lost 6 bases and the J segment 5 bases; nucleotides outside the gene matches: 7. Germline values: CDR1 ENHRY, CDR2 SYGVKD. CDR3 amino acids: CAIRADRDYQPQHF. The CDR3 DNA is TGTGCCATCAGGGCCGACAGGGATTATCAGCCCCAGCATTTT.

This clonotype was detected only a few times. The chain employs TRBV4-1 and TRBJ2-7; 12 nucleotides align to TRBD2. Unmatched junction bases numbered 8, after V lost 2 bases and J lost 3 bases. Germline CDR1 MGHRA, CDR2 YSYEKL. This CDR3 region has 17 residues. In DNA form, the CDR3 reads TGCGCCAGCAGCCAACAGATTGTGACTAGCGGGGGCTACGAGCAGTACTTC. It specifies CASSQQIVTSGGYEQYF.

The gene calls are TRBV27 and TRBJ1-1; TRBD1 is a possible D gene (5 bases). V shed 3 bases and J shed 4 bases, with 12 bases lying between them. Looked up from germline, CDR1 is MNHEY and CDR2 is SMNVEV (reference sequence). CDR3 length: 14 residues. The CDR3 reads CASSLRRGLTEAFF. In DNA, the CDR3 is TGTGCCAGCAGTTTGAGGAGGGGCCTCACTGAAGCTTTCTTT.

This clonotype was found a few times. The chain has TRBV5-6 and TRBJ1-1; D gene ambiguous. Trimming cost V 2 bases and J 0 bases, with 8 bases left between them. This CDR3 region has 14 residues. CDR1 is SGHDT and CDR2 is YYEEEE in the germline V gene. CDR3 DNA: TGTGCCAGCAGCTTCAGTCTCGTGAACACTGAAGCTTTCTTT. Translated: CASSFSLVNTEAFF.

The V call is TRBV6-5, the J call TRBJ2-2; the match to TRBD1 covers 10 bases. The length of the CDR3 is 15 residues. Per the germline V gene, CDR1 is MNHEY and CDR2 is SVGAGI. V was clipped by 0 bases and J by 6 bases; unmatched bases: 1. The CDR3 region has the DNA TGTGCCAGCAGTTACTCCGGGACAGGGGCCGGGGAGCTGTTTTTT. It codes for CASSYSGTGAGELFF.

Only a few counts were recorded for this clonotype. V gene TRBV19 combines with J gene TRBJ2-7; tentative D call: TRBD2 (6 bases). This CDR3 comprises 14 residues. V shed 10 bases and J shed 3 bases, with 19 bases lying between them. CDR1 is LNHDA and CDR2 is SQIVND in the germline V gene (reference sequence). The CDR3 DNA reads as TGTGCCACCGACCCTGGGCAGGGACTCTACGAGCAGTACTTC. Residues: CATDPGQGLYEQYF.

The table lists this clonotype with many counts. The chain combines TRBV20-1 with TRBJ2-5; 9 nucleotides match TRBD2. Germline V CDR1 and CDR2: DFQATT, SNEGSKA (reference sequence). J gave up 5 bases and V 5 bases, and 6 bases lay outside the gene matches. The CDR3 runs 13 residues. CDR3 sequence (DNA): TGCAGTGCTCGCGGGACTAGCCGGGAGACCCAGTACTTC. This encodes CSARGTSRETQYF.

This clonotype was counted a few times. CDR3 region: CASSYSRHDNEQFF. The CDR3 region has the DNA TGTGCCAGCAGTTACTCGAGACATGACAATGAGCAGTTCTTC. This chain uses TRBV6-5 with TRBJ2-1; D unclear. The CDR3 runs to 14 residues. Between the trimmed V and J ends, which lost 0 bases and 5 bases, there was a span of 8 bases. Germline V gene sequence: CDR1 MNHEY, CDR2 SVGAGI.

This clonotype has just a few counts. The DNA for the CDR3 is TGCAGCGTTGCCGGGAACACAGAGGGCTACACCTTC. Amino acids: CSVAGNTEGYTF. The chain couples TRBV29-1 to TRBJ1-2, with D hard to call. CDR1 SQVTM and CDR2 ANQGSEA come from the germline V gene. This CDR3 contains 12 residues. The germline V and J ends were trimmed by 4 bases and 8 bases, with 14 bases remaining between them.

This clonotype was seen only a few times. The rearrangement joins TRBV7-2 to TRBJ2-7, with TRBD1 matching over 8 bases. Unmatched junction bases numbered 8, after V lost 2 bases and J lost 2 bases. Per the germline V gene, CDR1 is SGHTA and CDR2 is FQGNSA. The CDR3 has 16 amino acids. The CDR3 protein is CASSLRQGRNPYEQYF. The CDR3 nucleotides are TGTGCCAGCAGCTTACGACAGGGGCGCAATCCCTACGAGCAGTACTTC. Full variable domain (remainder filled in from reference TRBV7-2 and TRBJ2-7): GAGVSQSPSNKVTEKGKDVELRCDPISGHTALYWYRQSLGQGLEFLIYFQGNSAPDKSGLPSDRFSAERTGGSVSTLTIQRTQQEDSAVYLCASSLRQGRNPYEQYFGPGTRLTVT.

This clonotype was seen a handful of times. The chain combines TRBV14 with TRBJ2-5; no clear D gene. Per germline, CDR1 SGHDN and CDR2 FVKESK. V lost 2 bases and J lost 5, with 15 bases in between. The CDR3 is made up of 15 amino acids. CDR3 residues: CASSQNHPLRETQYF. CDR3 in DNA: TGTGCCAGCAGCCAAAACCACCCACTACGGGAGACCCAGTACTTC.

The CDR3 DNA sequence: TGTGCCAGCAGCTTAGAACCCTATGGCTACACCTTC. Its protein is CASSLEPYGYTF. V is TRBV7-2 and J is TRBJ1-2; D is unresolved. This CDR3 spans 12 amino acids. Trimming pared 1 base from V and 4 bases from J, leaving 4 bases between. CDR1 and CDR2 (germline): SGHTA, FQGNSA. Combining the CDR3 with reference TRBV7-2 and TRBJ1-2 gives the whole variable domain GAGVSQSPSNKVTEKGKDVELRCDPISGHTALYWYRQSLGQGLEFLIYFQGNSAPDKSGLPSDRFSAERTGGSVSTLTIQRTQQEDSAVYLCASSLEPYGYTFGSGTRLTVV.

This clonotype was detected only a few times. The chain is built from TRBV5-1 and TRBJ2-1; weak D call: TRBD1 (6 bases). With 4 bases removed from V and 2 bases from J, the gap between germline ends came to 10 bases. There are 14 residues in the CDR3. The germline CDR1 and CDR2 sequences are SGHRS and YFSETQ. The CDR3 loop is CASSTDRAYNEQFF. CDR3 coding DNA: TGCGCCAGCAGCACGGACAGAGCCTACAATGAGCAGTTCTTC.

This clonotype came up many times. The chain recombines TRBV4-2 with TRBJ1-1, with TRBD1 as a possible D gene (5 bases). In germline, CDR1 is LGHNA, CDR2 YNFKEQ. The CDR3 covers 15 residues. V shed 4 bases and J shed 2 bases, with 14 bases lying between them. The CDR3 nucleotides are TGTGCCAGCAGCCCCAGCGACAGATTAAACACTGAAGCTTTCTTT. Protein product: CASSPSDRLNTEAFF.

The count of this clonotype is one. The rearrangement links TRBV27 to TRBJ1-1, with a tentative D call TRBD1 (5 bases). The germline V gene encodes CDR1 MNHEY and CDR2 SMNVEV (reference sequence). This CDR3 is built from 14 residues. The germline V and J ends were trimmed by 4 bases and 6 bases, with 15 bases remaining between them. This chain's CDR3 is CASSSGRLNSEAFF. In DNA, the CDR3 is TGTGCCAGCAGTTCGGGACGGCTCAACTCTGAAGCTTTCTTT.

The chain has TRBV7-3 and TRBJ2-2; tentatively, D is TRBD1 (6 bases). The V and J ends lost 1 base and 6 bases respectively, with 15 bases between them. Germline V gives CDR1 SGHTA, CDR2 FQGTGA. CDR3 length: 16 amino acids. The CDR3 DNA follows: TGTGCCAGCAGCTTAAGAACTTATACAGGGTCCGGGGAGCTGTTTTTT. Translation: CASSLRTYTGSGELFF.